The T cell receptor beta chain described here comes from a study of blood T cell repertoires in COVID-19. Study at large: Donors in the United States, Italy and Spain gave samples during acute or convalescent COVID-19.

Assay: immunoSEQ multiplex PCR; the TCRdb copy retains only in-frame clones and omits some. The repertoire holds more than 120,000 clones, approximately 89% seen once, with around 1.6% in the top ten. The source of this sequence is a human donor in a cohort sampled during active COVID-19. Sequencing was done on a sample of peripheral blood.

In nucleotides, the CDR3 is TGTGCCAGCAGCTTAGGTGCAGGGTCGCCTAAACCTTATGGCTACACCTTC. Protein sequence: CASSLGAGSPKPYGYTF. The rearrangement joins TRBV7-6 to TRBJ1-2, with a possible D match to TRBD1 (5 bases). The ends were cut back, 1 base at V and 5 bases at J, with 20 bases in the middle. The CDR3 is 17 residues long. Per the germline V gene, CDR1 is SGHVS and CDR2 is FNYEAQ. The variable domain in full, completed from reference TRBV7-6 and TRBJ1-2, reads GAGVSQSPRYKVTKRGQDVALRCDPISGHVSLYWYRQALGQGPEFLTYFNYEAQQDKSGLPNDRFSAERPEGSISTLTIQRTEQRDSAMYRCASSLGAGSPKPYGYTFGSGTRLTVV.